Detailed here is one T cell receptor beta chain. Its cognate antigen is unknown. These data come from a study of blood T cells in healthy people across ages. Study-level points and caveats: Naive CD4+ cell counts and diversity both ran higher in long-lived than in aged donors.

Combining a sample-barcoded 5' primer with a J-beta primer mix, a second PCR ran for 7 to 11 cycles. Each CDR3 protein gets one entry after TCRdb re-called the 5' RACE reads with MiXCR. The sample has about 570,000 distinct CDR3 sequences, about 29% seen once. CDR1 and CDR2 (germline): DFQATT, SNEGSKA (reference sequence). The CDR3 extends over 14 amino acids. V was shortened by 2 bases and J by 2 bases, with 11 bases between the two germline ends. The sample was also reused in another study, on T cells of mothers and their children. That publication notes: A few healthy Caucasian mothers served as donors, and their six children did as well. Every mother produced more than 10 million TCR beta CDR3 reads, whereas every child provided 2.5 million to 3 million.

Source material: blood. This chain connects TRBV20-1 to TRBJ2-3; D gene ambiguous. This receptor was obtained from a boy under 10 years old in good health. In DNA, the CDR3 is TGCAGTGCTAGAACTAAGAGGTTCACAGATACGCAGTATTTT. This sequence encodes CSARTKRFTDTQYF.